This record looks at one T cell receptor beta chain sequence and its context. This clone's antigen is unknown. No base-level quality is on record; no much larger clone is a single base apart. Ends trimmed: V by 3 bases, J by 2 bases; bases unmatched to a gene: 8. From its cysteine to its phenylalanine, the CDR3 spans 16 amino acids. CDR3 DNA only is kept here, 48 bases in frame from base 1. CDR1 and CDR2 are read off the germline V gene (reference sequence) as LNHDA and SQIVND. TCRbeta CDR3 regions were amplified from genomic DNA using the immunoSEQ Assay, a bias-controlled multiplex PCR. On the authors' methods: Nucleated cell counts per sample were estimated from amplification of reference gene primers within the assay. Sequence reads were collapsed and filtered to measure the absolute abundance of every unique TCRbeta CDR3 rearrangement. For each sample, productive Simpson clonality was calculated by taking the square root of Simpson's diversity index across productive rearrangements. TCRdb mirrors the immuneACCESS table, restricted to in-frame sequences. Some clones are absent from its copies; in checked studies, under half trace to an unresolved V gene, and the reason for the others is unknown. Clone size and the V and J calls come from that table; the DNA yielded D and trimming. This sample has some 330,000 clones in its table, and roughly nine tenths of those were observed once. The ten largest clones add up to 1.5% to 2% of the sample.

At one collaborating source in Seattle, patients were enrolled during active infection and were followed longitudinally through the course of disease. Each collaborating institution followed its own protocols to collect whole blood in K2EDTA tubes. For TCRbeta analysis, collaborator samples were shipped as frozen whole blood, as isolated PBMCs, or as DNA extracted from either sample type. This sample is part of a study of blood T cell repertoires in COVID-19 (dated by TCRdb to 2020 to 2022). For context, the study as a whole: Samples covering the acute and convalescent phases of COVID-19 were provided by collaborators in the United States, Italy and Spain. The prospective study material was composed of cDNA or gDNA derived from T cells, B-cell-depleted T cells, or PBMCs. Deeply sampled blood TCRbeta repertoires from subjects exposed to, actively infected with, or recovered from COVID-19 were included in the dataset. A freely available public database, intended as a resource for researchers studying the immune response to SARS-CoV-2, is where the repertoires were released. The samples were drawn from two sources: the first 160 participants of the ongoing ImmuneRACE study, and 950 to 1,500 subjects contributed by 6 global collaborators. A de-identified subject ID, COVID-19 status, age in years and sex were almost always included in the sample metadata. Where available, HLA class I and class II types were obtained from metadata supplied by the sample provider rather than from assay-based typing.

The paper as a whole reports these results and caveats: How much clinical and demographic metadata was included differed by source and by participant, and the metadata was provided uncurated.

The sample consisted of peripheral blood. The rearranged segments are TRBV19 and TRBJ2-3, with 7 middle bases fitting TRBD2. The clonotype comes from a woman aged 25 to 39 with COVID-19, enrolled during active disease. For the CDR3, the sequence is CASSMYSGATTDTQYF. The nucleotide sequence is given as TGTGCCAGTAGTATGTACAGCGGGGCCACCACAGATACGCAGTATTTT.